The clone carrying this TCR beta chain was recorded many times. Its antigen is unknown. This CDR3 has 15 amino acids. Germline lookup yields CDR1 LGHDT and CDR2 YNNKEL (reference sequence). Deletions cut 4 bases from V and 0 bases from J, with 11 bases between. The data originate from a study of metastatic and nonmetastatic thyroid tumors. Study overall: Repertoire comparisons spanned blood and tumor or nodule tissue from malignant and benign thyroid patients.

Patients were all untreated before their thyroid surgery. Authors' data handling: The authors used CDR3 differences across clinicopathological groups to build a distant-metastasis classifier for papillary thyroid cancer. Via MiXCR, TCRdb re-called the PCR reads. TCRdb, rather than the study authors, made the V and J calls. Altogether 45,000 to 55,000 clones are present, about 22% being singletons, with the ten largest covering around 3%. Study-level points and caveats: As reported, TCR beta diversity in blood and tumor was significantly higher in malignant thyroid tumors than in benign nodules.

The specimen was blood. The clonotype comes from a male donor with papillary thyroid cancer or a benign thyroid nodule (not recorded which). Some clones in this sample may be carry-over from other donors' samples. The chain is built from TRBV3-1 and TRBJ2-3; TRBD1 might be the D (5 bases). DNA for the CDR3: TGTGCCAGCAGCCCGAGACCAGGGAGCACAGATACGCAGTATTTT. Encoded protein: CASSPRPGSTDTQYF.